These T cell receptor beta chains were read from a single sample in a study of blood T cell repertoires in COVID-19. Repertoires were generated with immunoSEQ multiplex PCR, while TCRdb's copy carries only in-frame clones and drops some. Of a few hundred thousand clones listed, approximately 90% were seen once; the top ten hold around 1%. The sample comprised PBMCs or T cells enriched from blood (not recorded which). The source is a man younger than 35 who had recovered from COVID-19. Both conserved end residues are part of each CDR3. D genes are given only for firm matches. Some rows have no size entry. The others give once, few or many, or a class for an expanded clone.

TRBV29-1	TRBJ1-2	NA	NA	CSVADTNYGYTF	TGCAGCGTTGCGGACACTAACTATGGCTACACCTTC
TRBV19	TRBJ2-4	NA	TRBD2	CASSIFGPAGGLNIQYF	TGTGCCAGTAGTATTTTTGGACCAGCGGGGGGGCTTAACATTCAGTACTTC
TRBV4-1	TRBJ1-1	NA	TRBD1	CASSQDRIGTGGNTEAFF	TGCGCCAGCAGCCAAGATAGGATCGGGACAGGGGGAAACACTGAAGCTTTCTTT
TRBV9	TRBJ2-3	NA	TRBD2	CASSGYGGARTSGRVHPDTQYF	TGTGCCAGCAGCGGTTACGGGGGCGCGAGGACTAGCGGGAGGGTCCACCCAGATACGCAGTATTTT
TRBV5-1	TRBJ2-7	NA	TRBD2	CASSLASGGLSYEQYF	TGCGCCAGCAGCTTAGCTAGCGGGGGCCTCTCCTACGAGCAGTACTTC
TRBV29-1	TRBJ2-7	once	NA	CSVVRGNSYEQYF	TGCAGCGTTGTCAGGGGAAACTCCTACGAGCAGTACTTC
TRBV4-2	TRBJ2-2	once	TRBD2	CASSPGLAGTTGELFF	TGTGCCAGCAGCCCGGGACTAGCGGGGACGACCGGGGAGCTGTTTTTT
TRBV11-2	TRBJ2-1	NA	TRBD1	CASSLGQSSSYNEQFF	TGTGCCAGCAGCTTGGGACAGTCGAGCTCCTACAATGAGCAGTTCTTC
TRBV24-1	TRBJ1-1	NA	NA	CATSDSPGRAFF	TGTGCCACCAGTGATTCTCCAGGTAGAGCTTTCTTT
TRBV5-7	TRBJ2-1	NA	TRBD1	CASSRGQGAREQFF	TGTGCCAGCAGCCGTGGACAGGGGGCGAGGGAGCAGTTCTTC
TRBV6-5	TRBJ2-3	once	TRBD1	CASIPGGAGDTQYF	TGTGCCAGCATTCCAGGGGGCGCGGGAGATACGCAGTATTTT
TRBV27	TRBJ1-2	NA	NA	CASNLSGGFGGGYTF	TGTGCCAGCAACCTATCCGGGGGTTTTGGTGGTGGCTACACCTTC
TRBV28	TRBJ1-2	NA	NA	CASSLEAIRGYTF	TGTGCCAGCAGTTTGGAGGCCATTAGAGGCTACACCTTC
TRBV2	TRBJ1-4	NA	TRBD1	CASSADRAPNEKLFF	TGTGCCAGCAGTGCCGACAGGGCTCCTAATGAAAAACTGTTTTTT
TRBV7-3	TRBJ2-3	NA	NA	CASSFGGANTDTQYF	TGTGCCAGCAGCTTTGGTGGGGCTAACACAGATACGCAGTATTTT
TRBV2	TRBJ1-5	few	TRBD1	CASSRQGVGNQPQHF	TGTGCCAGCAGTCGACAGGGAGTCGGCAATCAGCCCCAGCATTTT
TRBV15	TRBJ2-1	NA	NA	CATSRDQLNSYNEQFF	TGTGCCACCAGCAGAGATCAGTTAAACTCCTACAATGAGCAGTTCTTC
TRBV4-2	TRBJ2-7	NA	TRBD1	CASSPTRGQGSIYEQYF	TGTGCCAGCAGCCCCACTAGGGGACAGGGGTCCATCTACGAGCAGTACTTC
TRBV7-2	TRBJ2-3	NA	TRBD2	CASSPGLAGAVDTQYF	TGTGCCAGCAGCCCAGGACTAGCGGGGGCGGTAGATACGCAGTATTTT
TRBV4-1	TRBJ1-1	once	TRBD1	CASSQDRGPGTEAFF	TGCGCCAGCAGCCAAGATAGGGGGCCGGGCACTGAAGCTTTCTTT
TRBV4-3	TRBJ1-6	NA	TRBD1	CASSQDEGDRGRSPLHF	TGCGCCAGCAGCCAAGATGAAGGAGACAGGGGGCGATCACCCCTCCACTTT
TRBV30	TRBJ2-7	NA	TRBD2	CAWSVGTSGSYEQYF	TGTGCCTGGAGTGTAGGTACTAGCGGATCCTACGAGCAGTACTTC